This T cell receptor beta chain was sequenced for a study of a mutant IDH1 vaccine in newly diagnosed glioma. TCRdb's table, derived via immunoSEQ multiplex PCR, lists solely in-frame clones and lacks some. The sample lists fewer than 90,000 clones; less than 90% were seen once. Of note for this clone: Its matching antigen is unknown.

Documented time point: week 35, safety follow-up. Every vaccine dose comprised 300 ug of mutant IDH1 20-mer peptide plus topical imiquimod. The V and J ends lost 0 bases and 3 bases respectively, with 5 bases between them. Germline CDR1 is SGHAT and CDR2 is FQNNGV. The CDR3 sequence is 13 residues long. The clonotype was recovered from a man between 18 and 29 years old with glioma. Sequencing was performed on PBMCs, taken from a glioma patient whose treatment included an IDH1 peptide vaccine. The genes are TRBV11-2 and TRBJ1-1, with a possible D match to TRBD1 (5 bases). CDR3 sequence reads: CASSLDRDTEAFF. CDR3 bases: TGTGCCAGCAGCTTAGACAGGGACACTGAAGCTTTCTTT.